These 7 T cell receptor beta chains share one sample of origin, sequenced in a study of shared clonotypes between healthy human individuals. Some clones are missing from TCRdb's copy, which holds only in-frame ones; the method was immunoSEQ multiplex PCR. The data hold around 1.9 million clones, with about 94% observed a single time. As defined, naive CD8 cells were CD45RO-negative and positively selected for CCR7, with terminally differentiated effector memory CD45RA+ cells excluded. The specimen sequenced was naive CD8+ T cells from PBMCs. These TCRs come from a man aged 18 to 35 in good health. Some clones in this sample may be carry-over from other donors' samples.

V usage is TRBV27 and J usage is TRBJ2-7; 7 bases agree with TRBD1. V shed 6 bases and J 6 bases; nucleotides not matched to a gene: 5. CDR1 is MNHEY, CDR2 SMNVEV, per germline (reference sequence). The CDR3 runs 12 residues. The CDR3 region is CASRGQLLEQYF. The CDR3 bases are TGTGCCAGCAGGGGACAGTTACTCGAGCAGTACTTC.

The chain combines TRBV28 with TRBJ1-2; 7 positions agree with TRBD1. This CDR3 has 17 amino acids. With 10 bases clipped from V and 0 bases from J, the junction kept 17 bases outside the gene matches. CDR1 is MDHEN, CDR2 SYDVKM, per germline. The CDR3 reads CATNQNRGVAPNYGYTF. The DNA for the CDR3 is TGTGCCACCAATCAGAACAGGGGAGTAGCGCCTAACTATGGCTACACCTTC.

The chain is built from TRBV27 and TRBJ2-5; 9 nucleotides line up with TRBD2. Germline assignment: CDR1 MNHEY and CDR2 SMNVEV (reference sequence). V lost 5 bases, J lost 5 bases, and 15 bases stayed unmatched. The CDR3 covers 17 residues. The CDR3 DNA reads TGTGCCAGCAGTCCCCTCCGGGCGGGAGGGCCGTTCGAGACCCAGTACTTC. The encoded protein is CASSPLRAGGPFETQYF.

This clone was recorded only once. V usage is TRBV7-9 and J usage is TRBJ2-3, with D perhaps given as TRBD1 or TRBD2 (6 bases each). Germline CDR1 is SEHNR and CDR2 is FQNEAQ (reference sequence). The CDR3 sequence is 19 residues long. V shed 4 bases and J shed 2 bases, with 25 bases lying between them. This CDR3 reads CASSSLSGERRGYTDTQYF. The CDR3 DNA follows: TGTGCCAGCAGCTCCCTTTCCGGGGAGCGGAGGGGGTACACAGATACGCAGTATTTT. Combining the CDR3 with reference TRBV7-9 and TRBJ2-3 gives the whole variable domain DTGVSQNPRHKITKRGQNVTFRCDPISEHNRLYWYRQTLGQGPEFLTYFQNEAQLEKSRLLSDRFSAERPKGSFSTLEIQRTEQGDSAMYLCASSSLSGERRGYTDTQYFGPGTRLTVL.

This clone was picked up one time. V gene TRBV7-9 combines with J gene TRBJ2-1; D unresolved. V was clipped by 5 bases and J by 9 bases, with 11 bases between them. The germline V gene encodes CDR1 SEHNR and CDR2 FQNEAQ (reference sequence). The CDR3 has 12 residues. CDR3 sequence (DNA): TGTGCCAGCAGCCCCGGTCCGCCTGAGCAGTTCTTC. This translates into CASSPGPPEQFF.

V and J are TRBV28 and TRBJ1-4; D remains ambiguous. The CDR3 contains 12 residues. With 5 bases removed from V and 8 bases from J, the gap between germline ends came to 9 bases. Germline CDR1 reads MDHEN; CDR2 reads SYDVKM. The CDR3 reads CASSDSTEKLFF. The CDR3 DNA reads as TGTGCCAGCAGTGATTCGACAGAAAAACTGTTTTTT.

In this sample, this clone turned up once. The chain has TRBV28 and TRBJ2-6, with D tentatively TRBD2 (6 bases). The CDR3 contains 15 residues. V dropped 4 bases and J dropped 3 bases, with 10 bases sitting between them. Germline CDR1 MDHEN, CDR2 SYDVKM. CDR3 sequence reads: CASSWRGSGANVLTF. The CDR3 DNA sequence: TGTGCCAGCAGTTGGAGGGGAAGTGGGGCCAACGTCCTGACTTTC.